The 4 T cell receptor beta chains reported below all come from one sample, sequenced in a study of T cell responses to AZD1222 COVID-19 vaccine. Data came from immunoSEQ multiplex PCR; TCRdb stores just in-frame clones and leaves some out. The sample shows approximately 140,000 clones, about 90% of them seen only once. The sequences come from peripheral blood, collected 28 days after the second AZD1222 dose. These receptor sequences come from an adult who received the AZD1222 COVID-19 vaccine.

The CDR3: CASSLVGRMNTEAFF. The CDR3 coding sequence is TGTGCCAGCAGCTTAGTAGGACGGATGAACACTGAAGCTTTCTTT. The chain carries TRBV7-2 and TRBJ1-1; D remains unclear. Trimming removed 1 base from V and 0 bases from J, with 9 bases in between. Germline-derived CDR1 and CDR2 are SGHTA and FQGNSA. This CDR3 has 15 amino acids.

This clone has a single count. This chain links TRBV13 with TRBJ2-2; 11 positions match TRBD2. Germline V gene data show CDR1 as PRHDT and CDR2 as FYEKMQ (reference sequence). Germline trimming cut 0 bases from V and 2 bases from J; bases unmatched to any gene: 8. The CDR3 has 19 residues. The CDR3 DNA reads TGTGCCAGCAGCTTAGGCCTCCTAGCGGGGGGTGTTAACACCGGGGAGCTGTTTTTT. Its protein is CASSLGLLAGGVNTGELFF.

Here the CDR3 DNA reads TGTGCCAGCAGTACGGACAGGGAAAGGTGGAACACCATATATTTT. This encodes CASSTDRERWNTIYF. The V and J genes are TRBV6-4 and TRBJ1-3, with 8 positions matching TRBD1. From germline, CDR1 is MRHNA and CDR2 SNTAGT. V lost 5 bases and J lost 7; bases outside the gene matches: 10. The CDR3 consists of 15 residues.

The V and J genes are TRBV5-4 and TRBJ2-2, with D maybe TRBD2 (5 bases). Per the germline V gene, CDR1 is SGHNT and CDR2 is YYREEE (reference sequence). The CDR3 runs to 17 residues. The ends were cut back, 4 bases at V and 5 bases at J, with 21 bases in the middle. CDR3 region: CASSLRKSASRTGELFF. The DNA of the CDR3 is TGTGCCAGCAGCCTCCGGAAGTCGGCTAGCAGGACCGGGGAGCTGTTTTTT. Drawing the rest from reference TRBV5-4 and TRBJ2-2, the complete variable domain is ETGVTQSPTHLIKTRGQQVTLRCSSQSGHNTVSWYQQALGQGPQFIFQYYREEENGRGNFPPRFSGLQFPNYSSELNVNALELDDSALYLCASSLRKSASRTGELFFGEGSRLTVL.